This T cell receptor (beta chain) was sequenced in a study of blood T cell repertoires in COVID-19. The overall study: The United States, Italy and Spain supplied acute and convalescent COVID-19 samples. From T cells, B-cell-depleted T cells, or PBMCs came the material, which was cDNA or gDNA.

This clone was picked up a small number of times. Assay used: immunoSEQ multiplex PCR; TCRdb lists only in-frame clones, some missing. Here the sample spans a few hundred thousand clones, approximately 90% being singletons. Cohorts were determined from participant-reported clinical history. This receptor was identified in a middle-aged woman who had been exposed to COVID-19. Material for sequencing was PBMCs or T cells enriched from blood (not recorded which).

CDR3 sequence reads: CASSDGQGLGEQYF. The CDR3, as DNA: TGCGCCAGCAGTGACGGGCAGGGCCTGGGGGAGCAGTACTTC. The chain recombines TRBV10-1 with TRBJ2-7, with D perhaps TRBD1 (5 bases). V dropped 3 bases and J dropped 7 bases, with 16 bases sitting between them. Per germline, CDR1 WNHNN and CDR2 SYGVQD (reference sequence). The CDR3 is 14 residues long.